This T cell receptor beta chain was retrieved from a study of T cell repertoires in cytomegalovirus infection. Study-wide context: Public TCR beta signatures were indicative of both CMV infection and a matching HLA type. General study points: CMV-specific TCR beta clonotypes restricted by HLA-C dominated the ex vivo response.

This clonotype was seen more than once but under ten times. Its specificity is not known. V was clipped by 0 bases and J by 4 bases; unmatched bases: 17. Germline values: CDR1 MNHEY, CDR2 SVGEGT. The CDR3 spans 19 residues. TCRdb reanalysed the reads using MiXCR and keeps one entry per CDR3 protein. The repertoire holds about 310,000 distinct CDR3 sequences, with 20% to 25% as singletons. The chain is built from TRBV6-2 or TRBV6-3 and TRBJ1-1; TRBD1 matches 7 bases. This receptor was taken from a human donor in good health (CMV status not recorded). Some clones in this sample may be carry-over from other donors' samples. Source: cultured PBMCs, taken from culture after CMV antigen stimulation. For the CDR3, the DNA is TGTGCCAGCAGTTACTCGATGGACAGGACCCAACTCGCTGGCACTGAAGCTTTCTTT. Residues: CASSYSMDRTQLAGTEAFF.